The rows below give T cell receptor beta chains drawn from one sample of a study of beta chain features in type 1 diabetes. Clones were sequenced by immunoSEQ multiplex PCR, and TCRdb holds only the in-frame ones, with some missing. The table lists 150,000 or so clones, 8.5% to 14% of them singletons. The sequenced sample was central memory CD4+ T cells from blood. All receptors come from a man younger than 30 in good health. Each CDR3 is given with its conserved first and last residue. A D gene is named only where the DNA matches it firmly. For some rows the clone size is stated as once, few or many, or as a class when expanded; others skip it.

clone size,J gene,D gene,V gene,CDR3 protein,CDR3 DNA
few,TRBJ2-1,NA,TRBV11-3,CASSLAGERQFF,TGTGCCAGCAGCTTAGCGGGAGAGAGGCAGTTCTTC
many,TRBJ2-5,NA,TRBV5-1,CASSLGSGRQETQYF,TGCGCCAGCAGCTTGGGATCCGGCCGACAAGAGACCCAGTACTTC
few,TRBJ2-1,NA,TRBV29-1,CSVTFGSNSYNEQFF,TGCAGCGTCACCTTCGGCAGCAACTCCTACAATGAGCAGTTCTTC
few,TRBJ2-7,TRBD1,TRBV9,CASSVGGKTGGDEQYF,TGTGCCAGCAGCGTAGGAGGGAAGACAGGGGGGGACGAGCAGTACTTC
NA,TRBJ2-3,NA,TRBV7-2,CASSLLEGDTQYF,TGTGCCAGCAGCTTATTAGAGGGAGATACGCAGTATTTT
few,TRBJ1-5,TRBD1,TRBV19,CASSKTGSNSNQPQHF,TGTGCCAGTAGTAAGACAGGGAGCAATAGCAATCAGCCCCAGCATTTT
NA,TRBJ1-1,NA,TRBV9,CASSVGGGTGNTEAFF,TGTGCCAGCAGCGTAGGAGGGGGGACCGGGAACACTGAAGCTTTCTTT
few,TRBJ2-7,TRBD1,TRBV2,CASKTGVYEQYF,TGTGCCAGCAAGACAGGGGTTTACGAGCAGTACTTC
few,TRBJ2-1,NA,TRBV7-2,CASSLGGYFSTNEQFF,TGTGCCAGCAGCTTAGGTGGCTACTTCTCAACCAATGAGCAGTTCTTC
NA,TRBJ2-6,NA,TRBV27,CASRRETGHSGANVLTF,TGTGCCAGCCGACGGGAGACAGGTCACTCTGGGGCCAACGTCCTGACTTTC
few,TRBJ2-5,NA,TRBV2,CASSESRGGETQYF,TGTGCCAGCAGTGAGAGCAGGGGCGGGGAGACCCAGTACTTC
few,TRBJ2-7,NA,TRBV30,CAWTGAREQYF,TGTGCCTGGACAGGGGCGAGGGAGCAGTACTTC
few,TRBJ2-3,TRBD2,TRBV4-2,CASSQAAGGVSTDTQYF,TGTGCCAGCAGCCAAGCGGCCGGGGGGGTTAGCACAGATACGCAGTATTTT
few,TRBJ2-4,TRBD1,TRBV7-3,CASSLANTGVSGIQYF,TGTGCCAGCAGCTTAGCCAATACAGGGGTGAGCGGCATTCAGTACTTC
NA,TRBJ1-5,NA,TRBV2,CASSEGVAGRQPQHF,TGTGCCAGCAGTGAAGGGGTGGCAGGGAGGCAGCCCCAGCATTTT
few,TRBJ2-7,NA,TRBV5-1,CASSLSSYEQYF,TGCGCCAGCAGCTTGTCCAGCTACGAGCAGTACTTC
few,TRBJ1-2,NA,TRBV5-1,CASSLDRPQNGYTF,TGCGCCAGCAGCTTAGACAGACCGCAGAATGGCTACACCTTC
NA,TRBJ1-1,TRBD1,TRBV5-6,CASSLPHRGTEAFF,TGTGCCAGCAGCTTACCCCACAGGGGCACTGAAGCTTTCTTT
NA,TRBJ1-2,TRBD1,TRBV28,CASSLPGGSYGYTF,TGTGCCAGCAGTTTACCAGGGGGGAGCTATGGCTACACCTTC
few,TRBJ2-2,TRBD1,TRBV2,CASRGQGNTGELFF,TGTGCCAGCAGGGGACAGGGGAACACCGGGGAGCTGTTTTTT
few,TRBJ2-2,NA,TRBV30,CAWSVEPHLGELFF,TGTGCCTGGAGTGTTGAACCCCATCTCGGGGAGCTGTTTTTT
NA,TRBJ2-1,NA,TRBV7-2,CASSLNRDGGNEQFF,TGTGCCAGCAGCCTTAACAGGGATGGGGGCAATGAGCAGTTCTTC
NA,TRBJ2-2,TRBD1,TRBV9,CASSVGQGLGELFF,TGTGCCAGCAGCGTCGGACAGGGTCTCGGGGAGCTGTTTTTT
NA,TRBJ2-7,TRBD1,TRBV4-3,CASSHYPTGDYEQYF,TGCGCCAGCAGCCACTACCCGACAGGGGACTACGAGCAGTACTTC
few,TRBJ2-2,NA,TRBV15,CATSSPTLGYTGELFF,TGTGCCACCAGCAGCCCGACCCTGGGTTACACCGGGGAGCTGTTTTTT
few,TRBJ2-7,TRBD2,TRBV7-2,CASSLVWTSPYEQYF,TGTGCCAGCAGCTTAGTTTGGACTAGTCCCTACGAGCAGTACTTC
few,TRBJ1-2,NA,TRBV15,CATSRDSVGSAF,TGTGCCACCAGCAGAGATTCCGTTGGGTCCGCATTC
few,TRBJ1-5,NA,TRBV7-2,CASSLVHGNQPQHF,TGTGCCAGCAGCTTAGTTCACGGAAATCAGCCCCAGCATTTT
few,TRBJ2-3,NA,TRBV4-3,CASSQSLDTQYF,TGCGCCAGCAGCCAGTCTTTGGATACGCAGTATTTT
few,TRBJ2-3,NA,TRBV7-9,CASSVALDTQYF,TGTGCCAGCAGCGTCGCCCTAGATACGCAGTATTTT
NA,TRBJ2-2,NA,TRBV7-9,CASSPAGTYTGELFF,TGTGCCAGCAGCCCCGCCGGGACATACACCGGGGAGCTGTTTTTT
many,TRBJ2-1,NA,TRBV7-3,CASSLTLRNEQFF,TGTGCCAGCAGCTTAACGTTAAGGAATGAGCAGTTCTTC
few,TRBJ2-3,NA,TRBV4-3,CASSQDGRDTQYF,TGCGCCAGCAGCCAAGATGGCAGGGATACGCAGTATTTT
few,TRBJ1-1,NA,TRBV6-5,CASRRGGGGEAFF,TGTGCCAGTCGACGAGGGGGTGGAGGTGAAGCTTTCTTT
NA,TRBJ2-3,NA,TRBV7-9,CASSLASGADTQYF,TGTGCCAGCAGCTTAGCTAGCGGTGCAGATACGCAGTATTTT